Following are 19 T cell receptor beta chains from one sample sequenced in a study of regulatory T cells in long-lasting Graves disease. The authors built TCR beta libraries using iRepertoire HTBI primers and Arm-PCR of CDR3 regions. In TCRdb, the multiplex PCR reads were re-called with MiXCR into one record per CDR3 protein. The table includes around 450,000 distinct CDR3 sequences, around 14% detected once. Time point noted: newly diagnosed GD, antithyroid drugs for less than 3 months. Scientists built the TCR library using RNA that was extracted from PBMCs. A further study also used this sample, focusing on T cells in Graves' hyperthyroidism and ophthalmopathy.

The source material was peripheral blood mononuclear cells (PBMCs), sampled at new diagnosis, from a patient treated with antithyroid drugs. All receptors derive from a woman in her twenties or thirties with Graves disease.

In the case of this clonotype: Since a much larger clone is just one base distant, this may be a read error. This sequence joins TRBV30 and TRBJ2-5, with D tentatively TRBD1 (5 bases). The length of the CDR3 is 17 residues. The V and J ends lost 2 bases and 0 bases respectively, with 19 bases between them. Germline assignment: CDR1 GTSNPN and CDR2 SVGIG (reference sequence). CDR3 protein: CAWSPEQVANYQETQYF. In nucleotides, the CDR3 is TGTGCCTGGAGTCCCGAACAGGTGGCAAACTACCAAGAGACCCAGTACTTC.

This chain connects TRBV10-3 to TRBJ2-1, with D hard to call. Per the germline V gene, CDR1 is ENHRY and CDR2 is SYGVKD. Trimming shortened V by 6 bases and J by 8 bases, and 8 bases separated the two germline ends. CDR3 length equals 11 residues. CDR3 protein: CAISGDHEQFF. In DNA form, the CDR3 reads TGTGCCATCAGCGGTGATCATGAGCAGTTCTTC.

The V and J genes are TRBV2 and TRBJ1-1; weak D call: TRBD1 (5 bases). The CDR3 has 18 residues. Germline CDR1 SNHLY, CDR2 FYNNEI. Trimming stripped 5 bases from V and 0 bases from J, with 22 bases between. For the CDR3, the DNA is TGTGCCAGCAGTCGGAGTGGTACAGGAAGAAAGGTGAACACTGAAGCTTTCTTT. It specifies CASSRSGTGRKVNTEAFF.

This clonotype has at least ten counts. The chain couples TRBV6-1 to TRBJ2-1, with no clear D. CDR3 length: 12 residues. Germline values: CDR1 MNHNS, CDR2 SASEGT. V lost 6 bases and J 5 bases, leaving 8 bases between the germline ends. The CDR3 region is CASSDGHNEQFF. The CDR3 DNA reads TGTGCCAGCAGCGACGGGCACAATGAGCAGTTCTTC.

This clonotype came up many times. The gene calls are TRBV5-1 and TRBJ2-1, with TRBD2 matching 9 bases. The length of the CDR3 is 15 residues. Unmatched junction bases numbered 6, after V lost 5 bases and J lost 3 bases. Germline V lookup: CDR1 SGHRS, CDR2 YFSETQ. The CDR3 DNA reads TGCGCCAGCAGACTAGCGGGCAACCTCTACAATGAGCAGTTCTTC. This gives the protein CASRLAGNLYNEQFF. The full variable domain, its missing parts supplied by reference TRBV5-1 and TRBJ2-1, is KAGVTQTPRYLIKTRGQQVTLSCSPISGHRSVSWYQQTPGQGLQFLFEYFSETQRNKGNFPGRFSGRQFSNSRSEMNVSTLELGDSALYLCASRLAGNLYNEQFFGPGTRLTVL.

The chain uses TRBV3-1 and TRBJ2-7; the match to TRBD2 covers 9 bases. Germline CDR1 and CDR2: LGHDT and YNNKEL (reference sequence). V shed 5 bases and J 7 bases; nucleotides not matched to a gene: 9. There are 14 residues in the CDR3. Written as DNA, the CDR3 is TGTGCCAGCAGCGGGACTAGCTCCTACAATGAGCAGTACTTC. Its translation: CASSGTSSYNEQYF.

This clonotype has ten or more counts. The chain employs TRBV7-9 and TRBJ2-3; TRBD2 might be the D (6 bases). CDR1 is SEHNR and CDR2 is FQNEAQ in the germline V gene (reference sequence). The germline V and J ends were trimmed by 6 bases and 3 bases, with 19 bases remaining between them. This CDR3 has 16 residues. The DNA of the CDR3 is TGTGCCAGCAGGCCCTCTCTGGGGAGGAAAACAGATACGCAGTATTTT. As protein: CASRPSLGRKTDTQYF. Using reference TRBV7-9 and TRBJ2-3 for the parts outside the CDR3, the full variable domain is DTGVSQNPRHKITKRGQNVTFRCDPISEHNRLYWYRQTLGQGPEFLTYFQNEAQLEKSRLLSDRFSAERPKGSFSTLEIQRTEQGDSAMYLCASRPSLGRKTDTQYFGPGTRLTVL.

This clonotype was seen at least ten times. The rearrangement links TRBV28 to TRBJ2-1, with D maybe TRBD2 (5 bases). Germline CDR1 reads MDHEN; CDR2 reads SYDVKM. Trimming shortened V by 5 bases and J by 7 bases, and 21 bases separated the two germline ends. The CDR3 sequence is 16 residues long. CDR3 DNA sequence: TGTGCCAGCAGTAAGGTTTGGCAGTCGGGGAATAATGAGCAGTTCTTC. This encodes CASSKVWQSGNNEQFF. Complete variable domain (other parts from reference TRBV28 and TRBJ2-1): DVKVTQSSRYLVKRTGEKVFLECVQDMDHENMFWYRQDPGLGLRLIYFSYDVKMKEKGDIPEGYSVSREKKERFSLILESASTNQTSMYLCASSKVWQSGNNEQFFGPGTRLTVL.

At least ten counts were recorded for this clonotype. The chain carries TRBV6-2 or TRBV6-3 and TRBJ1-6; D possibly corresponds to TRBD1 (5 bases). Trimming removed 7 bases at V and 7 bases at J, with 17 bases between. This CDR3 has 15 amino acids. Germline assignment: CDR1 MNHEY and CDR2 SVGEGT. CDR3 nucleotide sequence: TGTGCCAGCACCACCACCGGGACGTCAAATTCACCCCTCCACTTT. Translating it yields CASTTTGTSNSPLHF.

This clonotype was counted ten times or more. V is TRBV6-5 and J is TRBJ2-3; the match to TRBD2 covers 14 bases. The CDR3 has 19 residues. CDR1 and CDR2 (germline): MNHEY, SVGAGI. The junction had 8 bases not matched to a gene; V was cut back by 0 bases and J by 3 bases. The CDR3 DNA follows: TGTGCCAGCAGTTACTCGAAATCGGGACTAGCGGGAGATACAGATACGCAGTATTTT. Its protein product is CASSYSKSGLAGDTDTQYF.

This clonotype showed up just a few times. The gene calls are TRBV19 and TRBJ2-4, with 7 bases identical to TRBD1. Germline CDR1 and CDR2: LNHDA and SQIVND (reference sequence). The CDR3 runs 15 residues. V lost 4 bases to trimming and J lost 5 bases; unmatched junction nucleotides: 8. The DNA of the CDR3 is TGTGCCAGTAGTACCTATGACAGGGTCCAAAACATTCAGTACTTC. Its translation is CASSTYDRVQNIQYF.

This chain uses TRBV19 with TRBJ2-1; 7 positions agree with TRBD2. Germline assignment: CDR1 LNHDA and CDR2 SQIVND (reference sequence). J lost 3 bases, V lost 7 bases, and 9 bases had no gene match. The CDR3 length is 15 residues. CDR3 nucleotide sequence: TGTGCCAGTAAACCTTGGGAGGGGAACTACAATGAGCAGTTCTTC. Its protein is CASKPWEGNYNEQFF.

The V gene is TRBV6-2 or TRBV6-3, the J gene TRBJ1-4; a weak D match, TRBD1 (6 bases). Trimming shortened V by 2 bases and J by 2 bases, and 12 bases separated the two germline ends. CDR1 is MNHEY and CDR2 is SVGEGT in the germline V gene. There are 16 residues in the CDR3. CDR3 nucleotide sequence: TGTGCCAGCAGTTACGGGGGCTTTGGGACTAATGAAAAACTGTTTTTT. Translation: CASSYGGFGTNEKLFF.

The chain employs TRBV19 and TRBJ2-7, with D possibly being TRBD2 (6 bases). Germline lookup yields CDR1 LNHDA and CDR2 SQIVND (reference sequence). V dropped 5 bases and J dropped 3 bases, with 35 bases sitting between them. The CDR3 contains 21 residues. In nucleotides, the CDR3 is TGTGCCAGTAGTCCACTCACCGACAGTGATTCAACCTCCCCGGGGGACTACGAGCAGTACTTC. It is translated as CASSPLTDSDSTSPGDYEQYF. The entire variable domain, with the rest obtained from reference TRBV19 and TRBJ2-7, is as follows: DGGITQSPKYLFRKEGQNVTLSCEQNLNHDAMYWYRQDPGQGLRLIYYSQIVNDFQKGDIAEGYSVSREKKESFPLTVTSAQKNPTAFYLCASSPLTDSDSTSPGDYEQYFGPGTRLTVT.

This clonotype came up many times. The chain joins TRBV6-5 to TRBJ2-1; 7 bases are shared with TRBD2. Losses at the gene ends were 0 bases for V and 4 bases for J; bases not matched to a gene: 9. The CDR3 loop spans 17 amino acids. Germline V lookup: CDR1 MNHEY, CDR2 SVGAGI. Written as DNA, the CDR3 is TGTGCCAGCAGTTACTCACCCCCTAGCGGTATTTACAATGAGCAGTTCTTC. It encodes CASSYSPPSGIYNEQFF.

Comments on this clonotype: One junction end disagrees with the germline gene, perhaps due to a read error. V gene TRBV27 combines with J gene TRBJ1-6, with 8 bases aligning to TRBD1. The V gene's germline CDR1 is MNHEY and CDR2 SMNVEV (reference sequence). This CDR3 has 16 amino acids. The CDR3 nucleotides read TGTGCCAGCAGTTTACTGGCAGGGGGCCCCGATTCACCCCGCCACTTT. As protein: CASSLLAGGPDSPRHF.

This clonotype has a count of ten or more. The chain has TRBV6-5 and TRBJ2-7; D unresolved. V lost 2 bases, J lost 3 bases, and 8 bases lay in between. The germline CDR1 and CDR2 sequences are MNHEY and SVGAGI. CDR3 size: 13 residues. DNA for the CDR3: TGTGCCAGCAGTTACCAGGACGACTACGAGCAGTACTTC. It specifies CASSYQDDYEQYF.

V and J are TRBV7-9 and TRBJ1-3, with unresolved D. Germline CDR1 SEHNR, CDR2 FQNEAQ (reference sequence). V gave up 3 bases and J gave up 4 bases, with 10 bases separating them. The CDR3 spans 14 residues. CDR3 sequence: CASSFEGKGNTIYF. In DNA form, the CDR3 reads TGTGCCAGCAGCTTCGAGGGAAAGGGAAACACCATATATTTT. Drawing the rest from reference TRBV7-9 and TRBJ1-3, the complete variable domain is DTGVSQNPRHKITKRGQNVTFRCDPISEHNRLYWYRQTLGQGPEFLTYFQNEAQLEKSRLLSDRFSAERPKGSFSTLEIQRTEQGDSAMYLCASSFEGKGNTIYFGEGSWLTVV.

J is TRBJ2-1 and V is TRBV27; unclear D gene. The V end was cut by 0 bases, the J end by 0 bases, with 15 bases between. Germline-derived CDR1 and CDR2 are MNHEY and SMNVEV (reference sequence). This CDR3 spans 18 amino acids. The CDR3 region has the DNA TGTGCCAGCAGTTTATCGAGGTTGAGGACGGACTCCTACAATGAGCAGTTCTTC. This translates into CASSLSRLRTDSYNEQFF.